The 28 T cell receptor beta chains listed next were all sequenced from one sample in a study of vaccination and CD4 T cells after COVID-19. Antigens for these TCRs are unknown. Researchers used the Oncomine TCR Beta short-read assay to sequence DNA from cultured CD4+ T cells. TCRdb independently ran MiXCR on the PCR reads; one entry per CDR3 protein. The data contain 7,000 to 8,000 distinct CDR3 sequences, approximately 44% of them singletons. Treatment specified: roughly 10-day PBMC culture with coronavirus spike peptide pools or control peptides (ViraFEST assay). During the years 2011-2018, before the COVID-19 pandemic, the unexposed donor's CD4+ T cells were collected. The specimen sequenced was CD4+ T cells from blood, cultured in vitro. Receptor source: a human donor in good health.

This chain joins TRBV6-1 and TRBJ2-7; TRBD2 matches at 13 bases. CDR1 is MNHNS, CDR2 SASEGT, per germline. The junction had 10 bases not matched to a gene; V was cut back by 3 bases and J by 2 bases. The CDR3 extends over 18 amino acids. CDR3 loop: CASSDRTSGSPETYEQYF. In nucleotides, the CDR3 is TGTGCCAGCAGTGATAGGACTAGCGGGAGTCCCGAAACCTACGAGCAGTACTTC.

Only a few counts were recorded for this clonotype. The chain is built from TRBV15 and TRBJ1-6, with a tentative D call TRBD1 (6 bases). The CDR3 is 17 residues long. Germline CDR1 reads LNHNV; CDR2 reads YYDKDF (reference sequence). Trimming left V 0 bases short and J 8 bases short, with 17 bases between. CDR3 nucleotide sequence: TGTGCCACCAGCAGAGACGGTTCACAGGGTTTACATTCACCCCTCCACTTT. It is translated as CATSRDGSQGLHSPLHF.

CDR3: CASTAADTEAFF. The CDR3, as DNA: TGTGCCAGCACCGCGGCGGATACTGAAGCTTTCTTT. The chain uses TRBV6-1 and TRBJ1-1; D call uncertain. Germline-derived CDR1 and CDR2 are MNHNS and SASEGT. V lost 7 bases to trimming and J lost 5 bases, with 11 bases between them. This CDR3 spans 12 amino acids.

The gene calls are TRBV20-1 and TRBJ2-7, with 10 bases aligning to TRBD2. This CDR3 region has 16 residues. V was clipped by 7 bases and J by 0 bases; unmatched bases: 12. The germline V gene has CDR1 DFQATT and CDR2 SNEGSKA (reference sequence). This chain's CDR3 is CSVRGSGGPSSYEQYF. DNA of the CDR3: TGCAGTGTGAGGGGTAGCGGGGGGCCCAGCTCCTACGAGCAGTACTTC.

This clonotype appeared a few times. The V gene is TRBV12-3 or TRBV12-4, the J gene TRBJ1-6; 7 nucleotides line up with TRBD1. V dropped 5 bases and J dropped 9; count of bases not matched to a gene: 10. The CDR3 spans 15 residues. The CDR3 sequence is CASSGRGLVGSPLHF. The CDR3 region has the DNA TGTGCCAGCAGTGGGAGGGGGCTGGTCGGTTCACCCCTCCACTTT.

The genes are TRBV7-2 and TRBJ2-2; 9 bases fit TRBD1. This CDR3 has 16 amino acids. The germline gives CDR1 SGHTA, CDR2 FQGNSA. J was trimmed by 7 bases and V by 3 bases; bases with no gene match: 9. As DNA, the CDR3 is TGTGCCAGCAGCTTTACCGGACAGGGGAGGAGCGGGGAGCTGTTTTTT. This codes for CASSFTGQGRSGELFF. Full variable domain (remainder filled in from reference TRBV7-2 and TRBJ2-2): GAGVSQSPSNKVTEKGKDVELRCDPISGHTALYWYRQSLGQGLEFLIYFQGNSAPDKSGLPSDRFSAERTGGSVSTLTIQRTQQEDSAVYLCASSFTGQGRSGELFFGEGSRLTVL.

This clonotype is labeled as medium-sized. The chain's CDR3 is CASSRNTGNVYGNSPLHF. In nucleotides, the CDR3 is TGTGCCAGCAGCCGTAACACAGGGAACGTATATGGTAATTCACCCCTCCACTTT. This rearrangement joins TRBV27 to TRBJ1-6, with D possibly TRBD1 on 6 matching bases. CDR3 length: 18 residues. The V gene's germline CDR1 is MNHEY and CDR2 SMNVEV (reference sequence). The germline V and J ends were trimmed by 6 bases and 6 bases, with 24 bases remaining between them.

The chain employs TRBV7-8 and TRBJ2-5; D is possibly TRBD2 (6 bases). CDR1 is SGHVS, CDR2 FQNEAQ, per germline. The V and J ends lost 4 bases and 5 bases respectively, with 20 bases between them. CDR3 size: 16 residues. The CDR3 DNA follows: TGTGCCAGCAGCTCCCCGATTAGAGAGGGGAGGGAGACCCAGTACTTC. This translates into CASSSPIREGRETQYF.

The chain couples TRBV7-2 to TRBJ2-2, with 8 bases aligning to TRBD2. Germline loops: CDR1 SGHTA, CDR2 FQGNSA. Trimming cost V 5 bases and J 4 bases; bases outside gene matches: 9. The CDR3 length is 16 residues. The CDR3 region has the DNA TGTGCCAGCAGCCCCCAGAGCGGGAGCCTCACCGGGGAGCTGTTTTTT. Its translation is CASSPQSGSLTGELFF.

The chain employs TRBV15 and TRBJ2-1; D not certain. V shed 3 bases and J shed 4 bases, with 7 bases lying between them. This CDR3 region has 13 residues. Germline V lookup: CDR1 LNHNV, CDR2 YYDKDF (reference sequence). DNA of the CDR3: TGTGCCACCAGCAGTGGCCCATACAATGAGCAGTTCTTC. Protein sequence: CATSSGPYNEQFF.

The V gene is TRBV7-2, the J gene TRBJ2-5; TRBD1 is a possible D gene (6 bases). The CDR3 runs to 16 residues. The germline V gene has CDR1 SGHTA and CDR2 FQGNSA. The V and J ends lost 8 bases and 3 bases respectively, with 22 bases between them. The CDR3 reads CASAKARSGVEETQYF. For the CDR3, the DNA is TGTGCCAGCGCGAAAGCTCGTTCAGGGGTTGAAGAGACCCAGTACTTC.

CDR3 nucleotides: TGCAGTGCTAGTTATTGGGATGAGCAGTTCTTC. Its protein product is CSASYWDEQFF. This sequence joins TRBV20-1 and TRBJ2-1; D not certain. Germline assignment: CDR1 DFQATT and CDR2 SNEGSKA (reference sequence). With 3 bases removed from V and 8 bases from J, the gap between germline ends came to 8 bases. This CDR3 has 11 residues.

This clonotype was counted between two and nine times. The chain has TRBV11-3 and TRBJ2-1; 8 positions match TRBD1. CDR1 SGHNT and CDR2 YENEEA come from the germline V gene. This CDR3 comprises 14 residues. V gave up 5 bases and J gave up 3 bases; unmatched junction bases: 3. DNA of the CDR3: TGTGCCAGCAGCACGGGGACAGGCTACAATGAGCAGTTCTTC. Translated: CASSTGTGYNEQFF. The whole variable domain, remainder taken from reference TRBV11-3 and TRBJ2-1, is EAGVVQSPRYKIIEKKQPVAFWCNPISGHNTLYWYLQNLGQGPELLIRYENEEAVDDSQLPKDRFSAERLKGVDSTLKIQPAELGDSAVYLCASSTGTGYNEQFFGPGTRLTVL.

This clonotype came up a few times. J is TRBJ1-2 and V is TRBV2; TRBD1 matches 9 bases. The CDR3 contains 13 residues. The germline gives CDR1 SNHLY, CDR2 FYNNEI. Trimming cost V 6 bases and J 5 bases; bases outside gene matches: 4. As DNA, the CDR3 is TGTGCCAGCAGAGGTGGACAGGGGTATGGCTACACCTTC. Its protein product is CASRGGQGYGYTF. The variable domain in full, completed from reference TRBV2 and TRBJ1-2, reads EPEVTQTPSHQVTQMGQEVILRCVPISNHLYFYWYRQILGQKVEFLVSFYNNEISEKSEIFDDQFSVERPDGSNFTLKIRSTKLEDSAMYFCASRGGQGYGYTFGSGTRLTVV.

This rearrangement joins TRBV7-9 to TRBJ1-2; weak D call: TRBD1 (6 bases). This CDR3 contains 14 residues. The germline V gene has CDR1 SEHNR and CDR2 FQNEAQ (reference sequence). The V and J ends lost 6 bases and 4 bases respectively, with 15 bases between them. In DNA, the CDR3 is TGTGCCAGCAGGCCGCTCGGGGGCGCCTATGGCTACACCTTC. It is translated as CASRPLGGAYGYTF. Using reference TRBV7-9 and TRBJ1-2 for the parts outside the CDR3, the full variable domain is DTGVSQNPRHKITKRGQNVTFRCDPISEHNRLYWYRQTLGQGPEFLTYFQNEAQLEKSRLLSDRFSAERPKGSFSTLEIQRTEQGDSAMYLCASRPLGGAYGYTFGSGTRLTVV.

V usage is TRBV12-3 or TRBV12-4 and J usage is TRBJ2-6; 8 bases fit TRBD1. The CDR3 sequence is 18 residues long. The trim removed 3 bases at V and 0 bases at J, leaving 7 bases unmatched. The CDR3 sequence is CASSFPGTGPSGANVLTF. The CDR3 DNA reads as TGTGCCAGCAGTTTCCCTGGGACAGGTCCCTCTGGGGCCAACGTCCTGACTTTC.

The V gene is TRBV7-9, the J gene TRBJ2-2; D is unresolved. CDR1 and CDR2 (germline): SEHNR, FQNEAQ (reference sequence). V lost 3 bases, J lost 7 bases, and 15 bases lay in between. This CDR3 comprises 15 residues. The CDR3 coding sequence is TGTGCCAGCAGCTTCCTAGTTAGGCCGGACGGGGAGCTGTTTTTT. It encodes CASSFLVRPDGELFF.

The chain uses TRBV6-2 or TRBV6-3 and TRBJ1-1; maybe TRBD1 (5 bases). The CDR3 covers 13 residues. CDR1 and CDR2 from the germline V gene are MNHEY and SVGEGT. Trimming left V 7 bases short and J 6 bases short, with 15 bases between. The CDR3 nucleotides read TGTGCCAGCAATTGGGGCGCGGGGGCTGAAGCTTTCTTT. It yields the protein CASNWGAGAEAFF.

This clonotype has a handful of counts. The gene calls are TRBV5-1 and TRBJ2-5; D might be TRBD2 (5 bases). The germline CDR1 and CDR2 sequences are SGHRS and YFSETQ. Deletions cut 0 bases from V and 4 bases from J, with 10 bases between. This CDR3 is built from 14 residues. The CDR3 here is CASSLETAGETQYF. The CDR3 nucleotides read TGCGCCAGCAGCTTGGAGACGGCGGGAGAGACCCAGTACTTC.

This chain connects TRBV2 to TRBJ2-3; unclear D gene. Germline CDR1 is SNHLY and CDR2 is FYNNEI. This CDR3 comprises 15 residues. The germline V and J ends were trimmed by 4 bases and 4 bases, with 15 bases remaining between them. CDR3 loop: CASSAQVLTPDTQYF. DNA for the CDR3: TGTGCCAGCAGTGCGCAGGTTCTTACCCCAGATACGCAGTATTTT.

This clonotype was detected only a few times. The chain joins TRBV6-5 to TRBJ1-2; a possible D gene is TRBD1 (5 bases). The germline V gene has CDR1 MNHEY and CDR2 SVGAGI. The CDR3 consists of 13 residues. The V end lost 4 bases, the J end lost 10 bases, and 16 bases lay between the germline ends. CDR3: CASSSGKGVSYTF. In DNA form, the CDR3 reads TGTGCCAGCAGTTCAGGGAAAGGGGTATCCTACACCTTC.

The chain is built from TRBV19 and TRBJ2-5; 13 positions match TRBD2. The germline V gene encodes CDR1 LNHDA and CDR2 SQIVND (reference sequence). This CDR3 has 15 amino acids. Unmatched junction bases numbered 6, after V lost 6 bases and J lost 5 bases. The chain's CDR3 is CASSDPGLAGETQYF. In nucleotides, the CDR3 is TGTGCCAGTAGCGATCCGGGACTAGCGGGGGAGACCCAGTACTTC.

The rearrangement uses TRBV7-6 and TRBJ1-3, with 8 bases lining up with TRBD1. CDR3 length: 18 residues. Per the germline V gene, CDR1 is SGHVS and CDR2 is FNYEAQ. V was pared by 4 bases and J by 2 bases, with 13 bases of the junction left unmatched. The CDR3: CASSSPPGQEVTGNTIYF. CDR3 coding DNA: TGTGCCAGCAGCTCTCCCCCGGGACAGGAGGTTACTGGAAACACCATATATTTT.

The chain is built from TRBV5-1 and TRBJ2-5; D possibly matches TRBD1 or TRBD2 (6 bases each). The V gene's germline CDR1 is SGHRS and CDR2 YFSETQ. Trimming stripped 4 bases from V and 4 bases from J, with 20 bases between. The CDR3 sequence is 16 residues long. As DNA, the CDR3 is TGCGCCAGCAGCCAGGCAGGAATGGGGGGCGTAGAGACCCAGTACTTC. It specifies CASSQAGMGGVETQYF.

A few counts support this clonotype. V is TRBV4-1 and J is TRBJ2-5; D might be TRBD2 (5 bases). The germline V gene encodes CDR1 MGHRA and CDR2 YSYEKL. Trimming took off 1 base at V and 5 bases at J, with 14 bases between the two ends. This CDR3 region has 15 residues. CDR3 coding DNA: TGCGCCAGCAGCCAAGCGTTCACTAGTCTCGAGACCCAGTACTTC. As protein: CASSQAFTSLETQYF.

To note about this clonotype: Its ends do not fully match the called genes, so a read error is possible. This rearrangement joins TRBV25-1 to TRBJ1-6; 8 bases line up with TRBD1. Germline-derived CDR1 and CDR2 are MGHDK and SYGVNS. This CDR3 is 16 amino acids long. CDR3 amino acids: CARSEWAGGNNSPLHF. CDR3 coding DNA: TGTGCCAGGAGTGAATGGGCAGGGGGCAATAATTCACCCCTCCACTTT.

This clonotype was counted a few times. The genes are TRBV6-2 or TRBV6-3 and TRBJ2-3; 7 bases fit TRBD2. The CDR3 is made up of 16 amino acids. CDR1 is MNHEY, CDR2 SVGEGT, per germline. With V trimmed by 2 bases and J by 6 bases, 11 bases remained unmatched. This CDR3 reads CASSYRPAGYRDTQYF. As DNA, the CDR3 is TGTGCCAGCAGTTACCGCCCAGCGGGATATAGGGATACGCAGTATTTT.

This clonotype appeared a few times. The chain recombines TRBV27 with TRBJ2-7; 13 nucleotides match TRBD2. The CDR3 consists of 15 residues. Germline values: CDR1 MNHEY, CDR2 SMNVEV (reference sequence). The ends lost 5 bases at V and 7 bases at J; junction bases unmatched: 8. Here the CDR3 DNA reads TGTGCCAGCAGTACACCGACTAGCGGGAGGCGTGAGCAGTACTTC. Protein sequence: CASSTPTSGRREQYF.